The rows below give T cell receptor beta chains drawn from one sample of a study of T cell responses to AZD1222 COVID-19 vaccine. Repertoires were generated with immunoSEQ multiplex PCR, while TCRdb's copy carries only in-frame clones and drops some. Among 100,000 to 110,000 clones, about 87% were seen once, and the ten largest hold roughly 4.2%. The material was peripheral blood, obtained on day 0 of MenACWY control vaccination. Receptors originate from an adult in good health. Each CDR3 is given with its conserved first and last residue. A D gene is named only where the DNA matches it firmly. For some rows the clone size is stated as once, few or many, or as a class when expanded; others skip it.

TRBV25-1	.	14	TRBJ1-1	.	CASSESTDYTEAFF	TGTGCCAGCAGTGAGAGTACCGACTACACTGAAGCTTTCTTT
TRBV6-5	.	16	TRBJ2-2	TRBD1	CASSYSLQGGSGELFF	TGTGCCAGCAGTTACTCTCTACAGGGGGGATCCGGGGAGCTGTTTTTT
TRBV4-2	.	14	TRBJ2-7	.	CASSQVGESYEQYF	TGTGCCAGCAGCCAAGTGGGGGAGTCCTACGAGCAGTACTTC
TRBV7-9	.	14	TRBJ1-1	TRBD1	CASSIRGLETEAFF	TGTGCCAGCAGTATCAGGGGGCTGGAGACTGAAGCTTTCTTT
TRBV7-2	.	14	TRBJ1-1	TRBD1	CASSLIQGAPEAFF	TGTGCCAGCAGCTTAATACAGGGGGCCCCTGAAGCTTTCTTT
TRBV7-8	.	14	TRBJ1-4	.	CASSLAGRHEKLFF	TGTGCCAGCAGCTTAGCGGGACGGCATGAAAAACTGTTTTTT
TRBV20-1	.	13	TRBJ1-5	.	CSASQNQDQPQHF	TGCAGTGCTAGTCAAAACCAGGATCAGCCCCAGCATTTT
TRBV28	.	17	TRBJ1-4	.	CASSFREGWATNEKLFF	TGTGCCAGCAGCTTCAGGGAGGGGTGGGCGACTAATGAAAAACTGTTTTTT
TRBV7-2	once	14	TRBJ2-4	.	CASSLALGLYIQYF	TGTGCCAGCAGCTTAGCGCTAGGGTTGTACATTCAGTACTTC
TRBV15	few	14	TRBJ1-1	TRBD1	CATSSGQGNTEAFF	TGTGCCACCAGCAGTGGACAGGGCAACACTGAAGCTTTCTTT
TRBV7-9	.	13	TRBJ1-4	.	CASSSPGGEKLFF	TGTGCCAGCAGCTCCCCCGGGGGGGAAAAACTGTTTTTT
TRBV3-1/TRBV3-2	.	21	TRBJ1-1	.	CASSRPHPFLSQENLNTEAFF	TGTGCCAGCAGCCGACCTCACCCGTTCTTATCACAGGAGAACCTGAACACTGAAGCTTTCTTT
TRBV5-1	.	15	TRBJ2-7	.	CASTMQTAGLNEQYF	TGCGCCAGCACGATGCAGACAGCCGGATTGAACGAGCAGTACTTC
TRBV5-5	.	15	TRBJ2-2	TRBD1	CASSWGTGGTGELFF	TGTGCCAGCAGCTGGGGGACAGGGGGTACCGGGGAGCTGTTTTTT
TRBV7-2	.	14	TRBJ2-5	.	CASSFSNRRETQYF	TGTGCCAGCAGCTTTTCAAACAGGAGAGAGACCCAGTACTTC
TRBV3-1/TRBV3-2	once	15	TRBJ1-6	TRBD1	CASRRGGAVNSPLHF	TGTGCCAGCAGACGAGGGGGCGCGGTTAATTCACCCCTCCACTTT
TRBV4-2	.	12	TRBJ2-3	.	CASSQDSLPQYF	TGTGCCAGCAGCCAAGACTCCCTACCGCAGTATTTT
TRBV28	few	13	TRBJ1-2	.	CASSLGGGLSYTF	TGTGCCAGCTCCCTGGGGGGCGGGTTAAGCTACACCTTC
TRBV5-1	.	14	TRBJ2-7	TRBD2	CASSETSGSNEQYF	TGCGCCAGCAGCGAAACTAGCGGGAGTAACGAGCAGTACTTC
TRBV25-1	few	12	TRBJ2-4	.	CASSVSSNIQYF	TGTGCCAGCAGTGTTTCTTCAAACATTCAGTACTTC
TRBV24-1	.	15	TRBJ1-2	TRBD1	CATSPTGTANYGYTF	TGTGCCACCAGTCCTACCGGGACAGCTAACTATGGCTACACCTTC
TRBV19	.	14	TRBJ1-4	.	CASRWGSYGEKLFF	TGTGCCAGTAGATGGGGATCCTACGGTGAAAAACTGTTTTTT
TRBV19	.	11	TRBJ2-1	.	CASNGYNEQFF	TGTGCCAGTAACGGGTACAATGAGCAGTTCTTC
TRBV15	.	15	TRBJ2-7	.	CATSRDLWGSYEQYF	TGTGCCACCAGCAGAGATCTCTGGGGGTCCTACGAGCAGTACTTC
TRBV19	.	15	TRBJ1-2	TRBD1	CASIGTGEPNYGYTF	TGTGCCAGTATCGGGACAGGGGAGCCCAACTATGGCTACACCTTC
TRBV18	few	14	TRBJ2-7	TRBD1	CASSPGQGGDEQYF	TGTGCCAGCTCACCTGGACAGGGAGGTGACGAGCAGTACTTC
TRBV5-1	once	14	TRBJ2-3	.	CASSLVPTRDTQYF	TGCGCCAGCAGCTTGGTTCCTACTCGAGATACGCAGTATTTT
TRBV6-5	.	13	TRBJ2-5	.	CASSYSRRRAQYF	TGTGCCAGCAGTTACTCCCGGCGGAGGGCCCAGTACTTC
TRBV5-5	.	14	TRBJ1-1	.	CASSFSGANTEAFF	TGTGCCAGCAGCTTCTCAGGGGCGAACACTGAAGCTTTCTTT
TRBV7-2	.	15	TRBJ2-1	TRBD2	CASSPNGLGRDEQFF	TGTGCCAGCAGCCCCAACGGCCTCGGGAGGGATGAGCAGTTCTTC
TRBV30	.	16	TRBJ2-1	TRBD2	CAWSVGTSGSFGEQFF	TGTGCCTGGAGTGTAGGGACTAGCGGGAGTTTCGGTGAGCAGTTCTTC
TRBV19	.	15	TRBJ2-5	TRBD1	CASQDRGTYQETQYF	TGTGCCAGTCAAGACAGGGGGACCTACCAAGAGACCCAGTACTTC
TRBV10-3	.	15	TRBJ2-3	TRBD2	CATRGGSGSTDTQYF	TGTGCCACCAGAGGCGGTAGCGGGTCCACAGATACGCAGTATTTT
TRBV4-1	.	13	TRBJ2-7	.	CASSWRTNYEQYF	TGCGCCAGCAGCTGGCGGACTAACTACGAGCAGTACTTC
TRBV7-2	.	13	TRBJ1-5	.	CASSFGRVKPQHF	TGTGCCAGCAGCTTTGGCAGGGTCAAGCCCCAGCATTTT
TRBV6-5	.	14	TRBJ2-7	.	CASSYSAGIGEQYF	TGTGCCAGCAGTTACTCTGCAGGGATCGGCGAGCAGTACTTC
TRBV4-2	.	12	TRBJ1-4	.	CASSQDLEKLFF	TGTGCCAGCAGCCAAGATCTTGAAAAACTGTTTTTT
TRBV7-2	once	13	TRBJ1-5	.	CASSQNSNQPQHF	TGTGCCAGCAGCCAAAATAGCAATCAGCCCCAGCATTTT
TRBV18	.	14	TRBJ1-3	.	CASSPPKAENTIYF	TGTGCCAGCTCACCACCGAAGGCAGAAAACACCATATATTTT
TRBV6-1	.	14	TRBJ1-2	.	CASSEIGSNYGYTF	TGTGCCAGCAGTGAAATCGGTAGTAACTATGGCTACACCTTC
TRBV6-6	.	15	TRBJ1-3	.	CASSYGRFSGNTIYF	TGTGCCAGCAGTTACGGACGGTTCTCTGGAAACACCATATATTTT
TRBV6-2/TRBV6-3	.	18	TRBJ2-3	.	CASSYPRDRPILADTQYF	TGTGCCAGCAGTTACCCCCGAGACAGGCCTATATTGGCAGATACGCAGTATTTT
TRBV11-3	.	17	TRBJ2-7	.	CASSLDPRGGITYEQYF	TGTGCCAGCAGCTTAGACCCCCGAGGGGGGATCACCTACGAGCAGTACTTC
TRBV30	.	11	TRBJ2-7	.	CAWRGGNEQYF	TGTGCCTGGCGAGGGGGGAACGAGCAGTACTTC
TRBV4-1	.	15	TRBJ2-1	.	CASSTYSSSYNEQFF	TGCGCCAGCAGCACCTACTCGAGCTCCTACAATGAGCAGTTCTTC
TRBV5-4	.	15	TRBJ2-1	.	CASSFGGGSHNEQFF	TGTGCCAGCAGCTTCGGAGGGGGATCCCACAATGAGCAGTTCTTC
TRBV25-1	.	16	TRBJ1-4	TRBD1	CASSGRQGAQNEKLFF	TGTGCCAGCAGTGGCCGACAGGGCGCCCAGAATGAAAAACTGTTTTTT